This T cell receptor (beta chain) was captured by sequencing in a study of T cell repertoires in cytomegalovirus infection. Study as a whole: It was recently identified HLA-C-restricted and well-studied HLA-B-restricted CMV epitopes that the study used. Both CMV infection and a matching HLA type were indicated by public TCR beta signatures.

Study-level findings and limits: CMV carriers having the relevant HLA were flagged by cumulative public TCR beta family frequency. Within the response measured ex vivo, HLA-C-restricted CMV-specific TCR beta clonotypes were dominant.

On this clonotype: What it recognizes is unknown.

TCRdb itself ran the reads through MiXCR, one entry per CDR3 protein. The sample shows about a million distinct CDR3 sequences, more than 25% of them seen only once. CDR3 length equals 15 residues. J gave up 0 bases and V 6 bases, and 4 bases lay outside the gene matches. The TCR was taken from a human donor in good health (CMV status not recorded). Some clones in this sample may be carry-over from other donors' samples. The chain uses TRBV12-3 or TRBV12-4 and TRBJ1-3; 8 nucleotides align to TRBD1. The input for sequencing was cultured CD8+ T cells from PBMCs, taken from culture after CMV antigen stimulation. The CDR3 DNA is TGTGCCAGCAGCGATGGGACAGGCTCTGGAAACACCATATATTTT. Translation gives CASSDGTGSGNTIYF.